This record looks at one T cell receptor beta chain sequence and its context. These data originate in a study of control samples from healthy donors and cancer patients. V lost 0 bases and J lost 4; bases outside the gene matches: 10. Germline CDR1 LGHNA, CDR2 YSLEER. There are 17 residues in the CDR3. Libraries were prepared by immunoSEQ multiplex PCR; TCRdb keeps only in-frame clonotypes and omits some of them. The profile shows 89,000 or so clones, more than 70% of them singletons. The receptor was derived from a man aged 50 to 60 in good health. V gene TRBV4-3 combines with J gene TRBJ1-2; 8 nucleotides agree with TRBD1. The sequenced sample consisted of blood. The CDR3 DNA reads TGCGCCAGCAGCCAAGATCACCAGACAGGGGATGTCTATGGCTACACCTTC. Amino acids: CASSQDHQTGDVYGYTF.